This T cell receptor (beta chain) stems from a study of blood T cells in healthy people across ages. Through a sample-barcoded 5' primer and a J-beta primer mix, a second PCR was run for roughly 7 to 12 cycles. MiXCR, applied by TCRdb to the 5' RACE reads, yields one record per CDR3 protein. The sample holds roughly 680,000 distinct CDR3 sequences; roughly 50% are singletons and the top ten take under 35%. Germline V gene sequence: CDR1 SQVTM, CDR2 ANQGSEA. J lost 3 bases, V lost 7 bases, and 3 bases had no gene match. The CDR3 extends over 13 amino acids. The gene calls are TRBV29-1 and TRBJ1-2; 12 positions match TRBD1. The source of this sequence is an older woman in good health. Sequencing input: blood. The CDR3 DNA follows: TGCAGCGGCGGGACAGGGGGCGACTATGGCTACACCTTC. Residues: CSGGTGGDYGYTF. The full variable domain, its missing parts supplied by reference TRBV29-1 and TRBJ1-2, is SAVISQKPSRDICQRGTSLTIQCQVDSQVTMMFWYRQQPGQSLTLIATANQGSEATYESGFVIDKFPISRPNLTFSTLTVSNMSPEDSSIYLCSGGTGGDYGYTFGSGTRLTVV.